The rows below give T cell receptor beta chains drawn from one sample of a study of blood T cell repertoires in COVID-19. The table came from immunoSEQ multiplex PCR; TCRdb's copy has only in-frame clones and leaves some out. The sample includes 66,000 or so clones, about 82% of them seen just once. Sequenced: peripheral blood. The source of these receptors is a human donor in a cohort sampled during active COVID-19. Both conserved end residues are part of each CDR3. A D gene is named only where the DNA matches it firmly. Expanded clones get a size class; other rows say once, few or many, or leave the size out.

j_call,d_call,clone_size,v_call,cdr3_aa,cdr3_nt
TRBJ2-7,NA,NA,TRBV5-1,CASSPGTGPYEQYF,TGCGCCAGCAGTCCAGGGACTGGGCCCTACGAGCAGTACTTC
TRBJ2-1,NA,NA,TRBV5-5,CASTHTGSYNEQFF,TGTGCCAGCACCCACACGGGCTCCTACAATGAGCAGTTCTTC
TRBJ2-7,TRBD2,NA,TRBV18,CASSPPASGTYEQYF,TGTGCCAGCTCACCACCGGCTAGCGGAACCTACGAGCAGTACTTC
TRBJ2-7,NA,NA,TRBV28,CASSPLGYEQYF,TGTGCCAGCAGCCCCCTCGGCTACGAGCAGTACTTC
TRBJ2-7,NA,few,TRBV2,CANSQGLSYEQYF,TGTGCCAACTCGCAGGGCCTAAGCTACGAGCAGTACTTC
TRBJ1-1,NA,NA,TRBV7-3,CASSPTGKNTEAFF,TGTGCCAGCAGCCCCACAGGGAAGAACACTGAAGCTTTCTTT
TRBJ1-5,TRBD1,NA,TRBV11-3,CASSLGQGSQPQHF,TGTGCCAGCAGCTTAGGACAGGGGAGTCAGCCCCAGCATTTT
TRBJ2-7,NA,NA,TRBV6-1,CASSEETSYEQYF,TGTGCCAGCAGTGAAGAGACAAGCTACGAGCAGTACTTC
TRBJ2-1,NA,NA,TRBV19,CASSVPGAGEQFF,TGTGCCAGTAGTGTACCGGGAGCGGGTGAGCAGTTCTTC
TRBJ2-1,NA,NA,TRBV9,CASSSPGDRTFF,TGTGCCAGCAGCAGTCCAGGGGACCGAACGTTCTTC
TRBJ2-7,TRBD2,NA,TRBV11-2,CASSPREGGRAFDEQYF,TGTGCCAGCAGCCCGAGGGAGGGCGGGAGGGCCTTCGACGAGCAGTACTTC
TRBJ1-6,TRBD1,NA,TRBV7-6,CASSYRGPYNSPLHF,TGTGCCAGCAGCTACAGGGGACCCTATAATTCACCCCTCCACTTT
TRBJ2-3,TRBD1,NA,TRBV9,CASSVDGQGVGDTQYF,TGTGCCAGCAGCGTAGACGGGCAGGGGGTTGGGGATACGCAGTATTTT
TRBJ2-7,NA,NA,TRBV6-5,CASSHYRSGSYEQYF,TGTGCCAGCAGTCACTACAGAAGTGGCTCCTACGAGCAGTACTTC
TRBJ1-4,NA,once,TRBV28,CASSPSGGNEKLFF,TGTGCCAGCAGCCCATCGGGAGGAAATGAAAAACTGTTTTTT
TRBJ2-7,NA,NA,TRBV5-8,CASSLEWPRGEQYF,TGTGCCAGCAGCTTGGAATGGCCAAGGGGCGAGCAGTACTTC
TRBJ1-6,NA,NA,TRBV3-1/TRBV3-2,CASSPTGINSPLHF,TGTGCCAGCAGCCCGACAGGAATTAATTCACCCCTCCACTTT
TRBJ1-4,NA,NA,TRBV7-2,CASSSTGEDEKLFF,TGTGCCAGCAGCTCGACAGGAGAAGATGAAAAACTGTTTTTT
TRBJ2-3,NA,NA,TRBV6-1,CASSDAGAPTDTQYF,TGTGCCAGCAGTGACGCAGGGGCCCCCACAGATACGCAGTATTTT
TRBJ1-3,NA,NA,TRBV30,CAWSAGAPLGNTIYF,TGTGCCTGGAGTGCTGGTGCGCCCCTTGGAAACACCATATATTTT
TRBJ1-1,TRBD1,NA,TRBV6-5,CASSPQGGGQNKAFF,TGTGCCAGCAGTCCCCAAGGAGGGGGCCAGAATAAAGCTTTCTTT
TRBJ2-7,TRBD2,NA,TRBV9,CASSGTSSYEQYF,TGTGCCAGCAGCGGGACTAGTTCCTACGAGCAGTACTTC
TRBJ1-5,NA,many,TRBV4-3,CARQRSNRYFRQPQHF,TGCGCCCGCCAAAGGTCGAACCGATATTTCAGGCAGCCCCAGCATTTT
TRBJ1-1,NA,NA,TRBV6-4,CASSGSWNTEAFF,TGTGCCAGCAGTGGGAGCTGGAACACTGAAGCTTTCTTT
TRBJ2-1,TRBD2,NA,TRBV24-1,CATSDGLAGLNNEQFF,TGTGCCACCAGTGACGGACTAGCGGGACTCAACAATGAGCAGTTCTTC
TRBJ2-7,TRBD2,NA,TRBV11-2,CASSLGREVEQYF,TGTGCCAGCAGCTTAGGCCGGGAGGTCGAGCAGTACTTC
TRBJ2-7,TRBD1,NA,TRBV2,CASRLQGIRGEQYF,TGTGCCAGCAGGCTACAGGGGATCCGCGGCGAGCAGTACTTC
TRBJ1-5,NA,NA,TRBV19,CASSINRDQPQHF,TGTGCCAGTAGTATCAACAGGGATCAGCCCCAGCATTTT
TRBJ1-4,NA,NA,TRBV5-1,CASSPASGEKLFF,TGCGCCAGCAGCCCGGCCTCGGGGGAAAAACTGTTTTTT
TRBJ1-3,NA,NA,TRBV12-3/TRBV12-4,CASRRASGNTIYF,TGTGCCAGCAGGAGAGCCTCTGGAAACACCATATATTTT
TRBJ2-2,TRBD2,NA,TRBV11-3,CASSLDGRNGELFF,TGTGCCAGCAGCTTAGACGGGAGGAACGGGGAGCTGTTTTTT
TRBJ2-1,TRBD2,NA,TRBV28,CASSPHGTSGQNEQFF,TGTGCCAGCAGTCCCCACGGGACTAGCGGACAGAATGAGCAGTTCTTC
TRBJ2-3,NA,once,TRBV10-1,CAIMRTVTDTQYF,TGCGCCATCATGAGGACTGTCACAGATACGCAGTATTTT
TRBJ2-1,TRBD1,few,TRBV7-9,CASSQGQGRTNEQFF,TGTGCCAGCAGCCAGGGACAGGGGCGCACCAATGAGCAGTTCTTC
TRBJ2-7,TRBD1,NA,TRBV2,CASSRDRAYEQYF,TGTGCCAGCAGTCGGGACAGGGCCTACGAGCAGTACTTC
TRBJ2-6,NA,NA,TRBV5-1,CASSLTGTSGANVLTF,TGCGCCAGCAGCTTGACAGGGACCTCTGGGGCCAACGTCCTGACTTTC
TRBJ2-7,TRBD2,once,TRBV10-3,CAISGTSGREQYF,TGTGCCATCAGTGGGACTAGCGGGAGGGAACAGTACTTC
TRBJ2-1,NA,few,TRBV6-2/TRBV6-3,CASSYVERSNEQFF,TGTGCCAGCAGTTACGTGGAGAGGAGCAATGAGCAGTTCTTC
TRBJ2-5,TRBD2,NA,TRBV5-1,CASSTTSGRDETQYF,TGCGCCAGCAGTACGACTAGCGGGAGGGACGAGACCCAGTACTTC
TRBJ2-7,NA,NA,TRBV27,CASSLSAGIYEQYF,TGTGCCAGCAGTTTATCGGCAGGGATCTACGAGCAGTACTTC
TRBJ2-1,TRBD2,NA,TRBV19,CASSKAYSGRAHEQFF,TGTGCCAGTAGTAAGGCGTATAGCGGGAGGGCCCATGAGCAGTTCTTC
TRBJ2-2,TRBD2,NA,TRBV14,CASSQLGTRAGVVNTGELFF,TGTGCCAGCAGCCAACTGGGGACAAGAGCGGGAGTGGTGAACACCGGGGAGCTGTTTTTT
TRBJ1-5,TRBD1,NA,TRBV6-1,CASSGGQGLYNQPQHF,TGTGCCAGCAGTGGGGGACAGGGCCTCTATAATCAGCCCCAGCATTTT
TRBJ2-3,NA,NA,TRBV10-3,CAISLGGPTTDTQYF,TGTGCCATCAGTCTCGGAGGCCCTACCACAGATACGCAGTATTTT
TRBJ1-5,NA,few,TRBV6-5,CASSSHRAGNQPQHF,TGTGCCAGCAGCTCGCACAGGGCTGGCAATCAGCCCCAGCATTTT
TRBJ1-1,TRBD1,NA,TRBV28,CASSLVAGGPAFF,TGTGCCAGCAGTTTGGTGGCAGGGGGCCCGGCTTTCTTT
TRBJ1-1,NA,few,TRBV30,CAWSVGGISLEAFF,TGTGCCTGGAGTGTGGGGGGGATCAGCCTGGAAGCTTTCTTT
TRBJ2-1,NA,once,TRBV10-3,CAISESGGNEQFF,TGTGCCATCAGTGAGTCAGGGGGCAATGAGCAGTTCTTC
TRBJ2-5,NA,NA,TRBV29-1,CSVNSGNQETQYF,TGCAGCGTTAATTCCGGGAACCAAGAGACCCAGTACTTC
TRBJ1-1,NA,NA,TRBV29-1,CSGGQSTNTEAFF,TGCAGCGGTGGACAATCCACGAACACTGAAGCTTTCTTT
TRBJ1-6,NA,few,TRBV7-6,CASSPGVANSPLHF,TGTGCCAGCAGCCCAGGGGTCGCCAATTCACCCCTCCACTTT
TRBJ1-1,NA,NA,TRBV18,CASSLDRPTEAFF,TGTGCCAGCTCACTTGACAGGCCCACTGAAGCTTTCTTT
TRBJ2-3,NA,NA,TRBV4-2,CASSLTGSYGTDTQYF,TGTGCCAGCAGCCTGACGGGTTCGTATGGCACAGATACGCAGTATTTT
TRBJ2-7,TRBD1,once,TRBV7-9,CASRSQGQGTYEQYF,TGTGCCAGTCGAAGCCAAGGACAGGGGACCTACGAGCAGTACTTC
TRBJ1-2,NA,few,TRBV6-2/TRBV6-3,CASSRGYGTKNGYTF,TGTGCCAGCAGTAGGGGTTACGGGACAAAGAATGGCTACACCTTC